This T cell receptor beta chain was recovered during a study of blood T cell repertoires in COVID-19. Study summary: COVID-19 samples from acute and convalescent phases originated in the United States, Italy and Spain. From T cells, B-cell-depleted T cells, or PBMCs came the material, which was cDNA or gDNA.

Methods used by the authors: For nucleated cells, counts were estimated from reference gene primer amplification. Assay: immunoSEQ multiplex PCR; the TCRdb copy retains only in-frame clones and omits some. V and J calls and clone size follow that table, whereas D and trimming were derived from the DNA. The profile shows 68,000 or so clones, 91% of them singletons. This CDR3 is built from 14 residues. Germline CDR1 SGHAT, CDR2 FQDESV (reference sequence). V was shortened by 5 bases and J by 0 bases, with 9 bases between the two germline ends. A Seattle source enrolled patients during active infection and followed them longitudinally.

This TCR derives from a middle-aged man with COVID-19, enrolled during active disease. The sequenced sample consisted of peripheral blood. The rearrangement uses TRBV11-1 and TRBJ2-3; D is unclear. The CDR3 DNA reads TGTGCCAGCAGCCTTCAGGTTAGCACAGATACGCAGTATTTT. Translated, it gives CASSLQVSTDTQYF.